This TCR beta chain stems from a study of shared clonotypes between healthy human individuals. Study information: Per donor, three plates held CD4 naive cells, three held CD4 memory, two held CD8 naive and one held CD8 memory.

The assay was immunoSEQ multiplex PCR, and TCRdb's table has in-frame clones only and misses some. The table has around 2.5 million clones, roughly 93% seen once; the top ten hold 0.36%. The sample comprised naive CD4+ T cells from PBMCs. Subset in this sample: CD45RA+ positively selected. The clonotype originates from a man younger than 30 in good health. Some clones in this sample may be carry-over from other donors' samples.

The CDR3 sequence is CASSLVRLAGGREQFF. For the CDR3, the DNA is TGTGCCAGCAGCTTAGTCCGCCTAGCGGGAGGCCGGGAGCAGTTCTTC. The chain carries TRBV7-2 and TRBJ2-1, with 11 nucleotides matching TRBD2. The CDR3 covers 16 residues. J gave up 10 bases and V 1 base, and 9 bases lay outside the gene matches. Germline V CDR1 and CDR2: SGHTA, FQGNSA.